Sequencing of this T cell receptor (beta chain) was carried out in a study of T cell changes during pregnancy in multiple sclerosis. Assay used: immunoSEQ multiplex PCR; TCRdb lists only in-frame clones, some missing. The table shows 47,000 or so clones, with 90% occurring only once. The material sequenced was peripheral blood, taken after pregnancy. The TCR comes from a female donor in good health, enrolled as a control in a pregnancy study.

The CDR3 nucleotides read TGCAGCGTCGACAGCTTCCAAGAGACCCAGTACTTC. This gives the protein CSVDSFQETQYF. J is TRBJ2-5 and V is TRBV29-1, with D possibly being TRBD1 (5 bases). The CDR3 covers 12 residues. The germline V gene encodes CDR1 SQVTM and CDR2 ANQGSEA. The ends were cut back, 6 bases at V and 1 base at J, with 9 bases in the middle.